Each of the 2 T cell receptor beta chains below was sequenced from the same sample in a study of blood T cell repertoires in COVID-19. Assay used: immunoSEQ multiplex PCR; TCRdb lists only in-frame clones, some missing. There are fewer than 200,000 clones in the sample; 76% occur only once, and 3.7% lies in the top ten. Material: peripheral blood. All receptors derive from a woman older than 75 with acute or convalescent COVID-19.

Of note for this clone: The sample carries other DNA sequences with the same CDR3. This chain joins TRBV24-1 and TRBJ2-2, with D maybe TRBD1 (6 bases). The CDR3 has 15 residues. The germline CDR1 and CDR2 sequences are KGHDR and SFDVKD. Deletions cut 4 bases from V and 1 base from J, with 9 bases between. The CDR3 loop is CATSDPGQNTGELFF. The CDR3 DNA is TGTGCCACCAGTGACCCGGGACAGAACACCGGGGAGCTGTTTTTT.

This chain connects TRBV30 to TRBJ1-5; D remains ambiguous. With 0 bases removed from V and 7 bases from J, the gap between germline ends came to 16 bases. In germline, CDR1 is GTSNPN, CDR2 SVGIG (reference sequence). The CDR3 extends over 15 amino acids. The CDR3 bases are TGTGCCTGGAGTGTACTGGCGGCCGGCGGGCAGCCCCAGCATTTT. Translated, it gives CAWSVLAAGGQPQHF. Looking up the rest from reference TRBV30 and TRBJ1-5 gives the full variable domain: SQTIHQWPATLVQPVGSPLSLECTVEGTSNPNLYWYRQAAGRGLQLLFYSVGIGQISSEVPQNLSASRPQDRQFILSSKKLLLSDSGFYLCAWSVLAAGGQPQHFGDGTRLSIL.